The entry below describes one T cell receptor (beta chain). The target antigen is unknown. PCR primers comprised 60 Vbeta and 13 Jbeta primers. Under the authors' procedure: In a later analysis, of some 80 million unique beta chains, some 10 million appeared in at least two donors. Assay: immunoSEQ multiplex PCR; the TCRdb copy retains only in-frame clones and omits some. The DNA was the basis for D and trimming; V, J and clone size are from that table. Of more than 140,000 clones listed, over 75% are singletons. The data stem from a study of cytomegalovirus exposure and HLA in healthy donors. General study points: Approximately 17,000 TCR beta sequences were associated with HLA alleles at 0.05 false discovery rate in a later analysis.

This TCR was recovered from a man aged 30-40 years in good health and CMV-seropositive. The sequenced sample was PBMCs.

The CDR3 nucleotides read TGTGCCAGCAGTTTAGGATTTGGAGGGTCACCCCTCCACTTT. Translating gives CASSLGFGGSPLHF. The chain links TRBV28 to TRBJ1-6; D gene unclear. The germline gives CDR1 MDHEN, CDR2 SYDVKM. Trimming took 2 bases from V and 10 from J, leaving 12 bases between them. This CDR3 region has 14 residues.